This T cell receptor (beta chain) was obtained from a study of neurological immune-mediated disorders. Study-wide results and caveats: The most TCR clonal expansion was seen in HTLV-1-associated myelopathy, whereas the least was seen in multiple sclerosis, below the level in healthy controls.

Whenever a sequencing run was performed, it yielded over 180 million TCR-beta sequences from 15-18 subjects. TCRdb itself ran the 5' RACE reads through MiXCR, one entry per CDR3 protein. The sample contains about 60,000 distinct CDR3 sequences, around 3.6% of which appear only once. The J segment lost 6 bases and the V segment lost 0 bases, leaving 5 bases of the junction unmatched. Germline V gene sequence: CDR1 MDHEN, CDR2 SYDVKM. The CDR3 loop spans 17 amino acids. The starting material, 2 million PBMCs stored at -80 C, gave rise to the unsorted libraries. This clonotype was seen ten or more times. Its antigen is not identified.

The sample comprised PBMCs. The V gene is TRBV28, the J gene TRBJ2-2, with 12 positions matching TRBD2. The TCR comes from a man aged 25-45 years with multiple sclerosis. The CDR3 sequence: CASSLWSLAGGPGELFF. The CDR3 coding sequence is TGTGCCAGCAGTTTATGGTCGCTAGCGGGAGGGCCCGGGGAGCTGTTTTTT.